The 3 T cell receptor beta chains given below trace back to one sample, sequenced in a study of post-analysis software for immune sequencing data. Study-wide findings and caveats: TRBV5-6, TRBV5-1 and TRBV20-1 were among 4 or 5 TRBV segments more frequent in patients than controls.

Which antigens these TCRs recognize remains unknown. TCR beta cDNA libraries included unique molecular identifiers. From the PCR reads, TCRdb called clonotypes with MiXCR, one entry per CDR3 protein. This sample carries around 200,000 distinct CDR3 sequences, 25% to 30% of them seen once, and the ten largest clones take less than 4%. Sequenced sample: blood. These receptor sequences come from a girl aged 2 to 17 with multiple sclerosis.

This chain joins TRBV7-3 and TRBJ2-1; D is possibly TRBD1 or TRBD2 (5 bases each). V was pared by 6 bases and J by 6 bases, with 6 bases between. The length of the CDR3 is 11 residues. The germline CDR1 and CDR2 sequences are SGHTA and FQGTGA. The DNA of the CDR3 is TGTGCCAGCAGGGGGACCAATGAGCAGTTCTTC. Its protein product is CASRGTNEQFF.

On this clonotype itself: At one end, the junction sequence differs from germline, possibly due to a read error. The V call is TRBV20-1, the J call TRBJ2-5; 10 nucleotides match TRBD2. This CDR3 region has 15 residues. Germline V CDR1 and CDR2: DFQATT, SNEGSKA (reference sequence). The DNA for the CDR3 is TGCAGTGCTAGAGTTAGCGGGAGGCCCCAAGAGACCCGGTACTTC. This translates into CSARVSGRPQETRYF.

This chain uses TRBV6-1 with TRBJ1-1; 9 bases fit TRBD1. Germline CDR1 MNHNS, CDR2 SASEGT. The V gene end was trimmed by 0 bases and the J gene end by 5 bases; junction bases not matched to a gene: 1. This CDR3 has 14 residues. CDR3 protein: CASSEAGTGTEAFF. The CDR3 DNA follows: TGTGCCAGCAGTGAAGCGGGGACAGGGACTGAAGCTTTCTTT.